The text below deals with one TCR beta chain. Produced via immunoSEQ multiplex PCR; TCRdb's table is partial and in-frame only. The repertoire holds approximately 5,500 clones, with approximately 15% as singletons. The data stem from a study of tumour-infiltrating T cells in Burkitt lymphoma. Study information: Survival, overall and progression-free, tracked with productive clonality.

The source is a human donor with diffuse large B-cell lymphoma. The sequenced sample consisted of tumor tissue.

CDR3 amino acids: CASSLDPGLAGGPGDNEQFF. CDR3 coding DNA: TGTGCCAGCAGCTTAGACCCTGGCCTAGCGGGAGGGCCGGGCGACAATGAGCAGTTCTTC. The chain is built from TRBV11-2 and TRBJ2-1; 12 bases map to TRBD2. V lost 0 bases and J lost 5; bases outside the gene matches: 14. The CDR3 contains 20 residues. Germline lookup yields CDR1 SGHAT and CDR2 FQNNGV.